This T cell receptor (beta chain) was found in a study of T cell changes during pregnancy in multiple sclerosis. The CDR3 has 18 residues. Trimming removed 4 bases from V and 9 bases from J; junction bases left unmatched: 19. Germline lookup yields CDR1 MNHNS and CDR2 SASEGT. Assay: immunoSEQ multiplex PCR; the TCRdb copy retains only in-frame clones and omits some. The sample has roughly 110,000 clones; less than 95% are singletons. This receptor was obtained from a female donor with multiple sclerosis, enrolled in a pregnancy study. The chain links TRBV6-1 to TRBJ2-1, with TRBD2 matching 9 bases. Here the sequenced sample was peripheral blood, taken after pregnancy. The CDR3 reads CASSGPTEIAGEAGEQFF. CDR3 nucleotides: TGTGCCAGCAGTGGGCCGACCGAGATAGCGGGAGAAGCCGGTGAGCAGTTCTTC.